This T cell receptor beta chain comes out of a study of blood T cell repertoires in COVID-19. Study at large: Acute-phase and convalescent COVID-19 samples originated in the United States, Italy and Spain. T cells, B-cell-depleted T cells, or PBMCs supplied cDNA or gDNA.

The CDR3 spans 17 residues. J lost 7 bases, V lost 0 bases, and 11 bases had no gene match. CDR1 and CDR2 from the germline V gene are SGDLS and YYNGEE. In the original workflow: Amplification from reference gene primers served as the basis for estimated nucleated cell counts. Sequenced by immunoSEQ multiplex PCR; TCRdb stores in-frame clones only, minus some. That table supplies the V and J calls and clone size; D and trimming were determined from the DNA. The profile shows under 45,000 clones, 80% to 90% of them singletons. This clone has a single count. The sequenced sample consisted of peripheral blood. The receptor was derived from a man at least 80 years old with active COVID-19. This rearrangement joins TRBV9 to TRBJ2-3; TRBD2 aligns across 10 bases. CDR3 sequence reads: CASSVGQASGSINTQYF. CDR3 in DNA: TGTGCCAGCAGCGTAGGTCAGGCTAGCGGGAGTATAAATACGCAGTATTTT.